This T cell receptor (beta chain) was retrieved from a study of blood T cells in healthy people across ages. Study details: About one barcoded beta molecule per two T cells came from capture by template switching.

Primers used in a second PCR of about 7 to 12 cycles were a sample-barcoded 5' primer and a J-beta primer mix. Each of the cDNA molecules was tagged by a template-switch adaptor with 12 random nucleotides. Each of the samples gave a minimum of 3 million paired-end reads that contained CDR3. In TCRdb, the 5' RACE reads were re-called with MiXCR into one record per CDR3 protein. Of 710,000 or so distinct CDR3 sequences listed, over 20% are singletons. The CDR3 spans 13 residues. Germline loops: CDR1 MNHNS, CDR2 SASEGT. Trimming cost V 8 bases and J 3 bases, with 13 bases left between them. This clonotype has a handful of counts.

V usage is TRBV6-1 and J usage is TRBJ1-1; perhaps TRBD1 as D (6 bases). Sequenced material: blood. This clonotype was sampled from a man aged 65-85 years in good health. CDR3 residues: CASYLTGYTEAFF. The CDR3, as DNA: TGTGCCAGCTATTTAACAGGGTACACTGAAGCTTTCTTT.